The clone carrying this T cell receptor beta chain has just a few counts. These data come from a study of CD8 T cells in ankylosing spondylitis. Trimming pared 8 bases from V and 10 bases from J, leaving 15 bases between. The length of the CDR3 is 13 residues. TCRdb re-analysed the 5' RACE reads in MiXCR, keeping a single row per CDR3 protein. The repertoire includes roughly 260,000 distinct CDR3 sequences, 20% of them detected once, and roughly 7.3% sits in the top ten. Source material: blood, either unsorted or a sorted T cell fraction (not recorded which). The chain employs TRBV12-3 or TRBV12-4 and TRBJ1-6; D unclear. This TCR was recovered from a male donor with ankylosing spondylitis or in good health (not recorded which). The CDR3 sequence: CASGRTIDSPLHF. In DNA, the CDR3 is TGTGCCAGCGGCAGAACAATTGACTCACCCCTCCACTTT.